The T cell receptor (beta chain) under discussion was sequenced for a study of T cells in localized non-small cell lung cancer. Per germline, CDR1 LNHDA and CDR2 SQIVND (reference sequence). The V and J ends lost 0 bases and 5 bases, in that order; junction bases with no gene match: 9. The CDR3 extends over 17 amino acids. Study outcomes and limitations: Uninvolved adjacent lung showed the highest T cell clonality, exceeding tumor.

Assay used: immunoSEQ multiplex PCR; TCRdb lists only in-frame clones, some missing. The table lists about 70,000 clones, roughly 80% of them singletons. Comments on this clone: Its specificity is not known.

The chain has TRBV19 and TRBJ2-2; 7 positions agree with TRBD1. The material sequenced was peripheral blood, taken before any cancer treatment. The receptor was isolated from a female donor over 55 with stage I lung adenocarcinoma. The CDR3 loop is CASSIDNRQGRTGELFF. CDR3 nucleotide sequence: TGTGCCAGTAGTATAGATAACCGACAGGGAAGAACCGGGGAGCTGTTTTTT.